This T cell receptor (beta chain) was captured by sequencing in a study of T cell responses to AZD1222 COVID-19 vaccine. Findings and limits, study-wide: When two AZD1222 doses had been given, Spike-specific TCR breadth and depth rose.

Concerning this clone: The antigen is unknown.

There are 14 residues in the CDR3. Trimming removed 10 bases from V and 2 bases from J; junction bases left unmatched: 7. CDR1 and CDR2 (germline): ENHRY, SYGVKD. Measured with immunoSEQ multiplex PCR; TCRdb has only the in-frame clones, and not every one. The data hold roughly 99,000 clones, with around nine tenths observed a single time. This TCR came from an adult who received the AZD1222 COVID-19 vaccine. The sample consisted of peripheral blood, taken 28 days after the second AZD1222 dose. This chain joins TRBV10-3 and TRBJ2-7; TRBD1 aligns across 11 bases. The CDR3 nucleotides read TGTGCCACTCGAGGGACAGGGGGTCCCTACGAGCAGTACTTC. Its translation: CATRGTGGPYEQYF.